One sample yielded the 24 T cell receptor beta chains listed below, sequenced in a study of T-cell reconstitution after alpha-beta-depleted transplantation in children. Unique molecular identifiers were incorporated during preparation of the TCRbeta library. TCRdb fed the PCR reads into MiXCR, producing one record per CDR3 protein. This repertoire shows 500,000 to 650,000 distinct CDR3 sequences, approximately 13% found once; its top ten account for 2% to 2.5%. This specimen was PBMCs, mostly from graft donor cells, taken 360 days after TCRalphabeta/CD19-depleted stem cell transplant. Receptors originate from a male patient younger than 18 who had a stem cell transplant for acute myeloid leukemia, so the T cells may come from the graft donor.

This chain connects TRBV6-5 to TRBJ1-2; D is unresolved. V was pared by 0 bases and J by 2 bases, with 16 bases between. The CDR3 has 17 amino acids. Germline loops: CDR1 MNHEY, CDR2 SVGAGI. The CDR3: CASSYSLTGPPNYGYTF. CDR3 DNA sequence: TGTGCCAGCAGTTACTCATTGACCGGACCGCCGAACTATGGCTACACCTTC.

The chain has TRBV5-1 and TRBJ2-1; the D gene is possibly TRBD2 (5 bases). The CDR3 is 14 residues long. Trimming pared 1 base from V and 10 bases from J, leaving 15 bases between. From germline, CDR1 is SGHRS and CDR2 YFSETQ. The CDR3 sequence: CASSLLETKWEQFF. Written as DNA, the CDR3 is TGCGCCAGCAGCTTGCTAGAGACTAAATGGGAGCAGTTCTTC.

In this sample, this clonotype turned up a few times. The V gene is TRBV7-2, the J gene TRBJ2-7, with TRBD1 matching 10 bases. Germline lookup yields CDR1 SGHTA and CDR2 FQGNSA. V lost 2 bases, J lost 6 bases, and 7 bases stayed unmatched. The CDR3 is 15 residues long. CDR3 in amino acids: CASSLSRQGAFEQYF. The CDR3 nucleotides read TGTGCCAGCAGCTTATCGAGACAGGGGGCGTTCGAGCAGTACTTC. Full variable domain (outside the CDR3, taken from reference TRBV7-2 and TRBJ2-7): GAGVSQSPSNKVTEKGKDVELRCDPISGHTALYWYRQSLGQGLEFLIYFQGNSAPDKSGLPSDRFSAERTGGSVSTLTIQRTQQEDSAVYLCASSLSRQGAFEQYFGPGTRLTVT.

This clonotype came up many times. The J gene is TRBJ2-2, the V gene TRBV12-3 or TRBV12-4; D unresolved. The CDR3 runs 13 residues. Trimming left V 7 bases short and J 7 bases short, with 13 bases between. CDR3 sequence reads: CASTAERRGELFF. The CDR3 bases are TGTGCCAGCACGGCAGAGCGTCGCGGGGAGCTGTTTTTT.

This clonotype was seen a handful of times. The chain uses TRBV20-1 and TRBJ2-7; TRBD1 matches at 9 bases. The length of the CDR3 is 13 residues. The V gene's germline CDR1 is DFQATT and CDR2 SNEGSKA (reference sequence). The junction had 10 bases not matched to a gene; V was cut back by 7 bases and J by 6 bases. This CDR3 reads CSVRNRGRSEQYF. The CDR3, as DNA: TGCAGTGTACGGAACAGGGGGCGAAGCGAGCAGTACTTC.

The genes are TRBV25-1 and TRBJ2-3, with 11 bases matching TRBD2. Germline V CDR1 and CDR2: MGHDK, SYGVNS. This CDR3 spans 18 amino acids. The V segment lost 3 bases and the J segment 3 bases; nucleotides outside the gene matches: 11. The CDR3, as DNA: TGTGCCAGCAGTGACCCCCTCCAAACTAGCGGGAGAACAGATACGCAGTATTTT. Protein sequence: CASSDPLQTSGRTDTQYF.

The J gene is TRBJ2-7, the V gene TRBV29-1; TRBD1 is a possible D gene (5 bases). The CDR3 is 13 amino acids. V dropped 4 bases and J dropped 3 bases, with 13 bases sitting between them. Germline CDR1 reads SQVTM; CDR2 reads ANQGSEA. In DNA form, the CDR3 reads TGCAGCGTTGTGTGGGGCATTCTCTACGAGCAGTACTTC. Amino acid sequence: CSVVWGILYEQYF.

This clonotype was recorded a few times. The chain carries TRBV12-3 or TRBV12-4 and TRBJ2-1; D uncertain. V was shortened by 4 bases and J by 8 bases, with 9 bases between the two germline ends. The CDR3 length is 12 residues. The CDR3 is CASSSSPHEQFF. The CDR3 DNA sequence: TGTGCCAGCAGTTCCTCTCCCCATGAGCAGTTCTTC.

This clonotype occurred a few times. The rearrangement joins TRBV5-1 to TRBJ2-2; possibly TRBD2 for D (5 bases). The length of the CDR3 is 17 residues. V was trimmed by 0 bases and J by 0 bases, leaving 12 bases between them. The germline V gene has CDR1 SGHRS and CDR2 YFSETQ. Written as DNA, the CDR3 is TGCGCCAGCAGCTTGGGCGGGCGTGCCGCGAACACCGGGGAGCTGTTTTTT. It codes for CASSLGGRAANTGELFF.

This clonotype showed up just a few times. V gene TRBV9 combines with J gene TRBJ2-2, with D perhaps being TRBD1 or TRBD2 (6 bases each). The V gene lost 4 bases and the J gene lost 1 base, with 14 bases spanning the gap. This CDR3 spans 16 amino acids. From germline, CDR1 is SGDLS and CDR2 YYNGEE. For the CDR3, the DNA is TGTGCCAGCAGCTGGGCGGGGACAAGGAACACCGGGGAGCTGTTTTTT. It is translated as CASSWAGTRNTGELFF.

The J gene is TRBJ2-1, the V gene TRBV20-1, with 13 bases that match TRBD2. CDR1 is DFQATT, CDR2 SNEGSKA, per germline (reference sequence). After removal of 0 bases from V and 10 bases from J, the junction contained 21 bases not matched to a gene. CDR3 length: 20 amino acids. CDR3 in DNA: TGCAGTGCTAGAGACCCGAAGTTCGGACTAGCGGGAGTCAGGGGCCTGGAGCAGTTCTTC. Its protein product is CSARDPKFGLAGVRGLEQFF.

This clonotype appeared a few times. The rearrangement links TRBV20-1 to TRBJ2-1; 8 bases fit TRBD1. Losses at the gene ends were 3 bases for V and 10 bases for J; bases not matched to a gene: 20. The CDR3 extends over 17 amino acids. Germline V gene lookup returns CDR1 DFQATT and CDR2 SNEGSKA (reference sequence). The CDR3 DNA reads as TGCAGTGCTAGGGGGCGCCGGGACAGGATCTTTATGGGGGAGCAGTTCTTC. As protein: CSARGRRDRIFMGEQFF.

The rearrangement joins TRBV25-1 to TRBJ2-7, with unresolved D. The V end was cut by 6 bases, the J end by 7 bases, with 22 bases between. CDR1 is MGHDK and CDR2 is SYGVNS in the germline V gene. The CDR3 is 15 residues long. CDR3 sequence reads: CASSRSPIGLGEQYF. DNA of the CDR3: TGTGCCAGCAGCCGATCCCCCATCGGCTTGGGGGAGCAGTACTTC.

The V and J genes are TRBV19 and TRBJ1-5; D not resolved. Germline V gene sequence: CDR1 LNHDA, CDR2 SQIVND (reference sequence). The V and J ends lost 0 bases and 7 bases respectively, with 7 bases between them. This CDR3 is 13 amino acids long. CDR3 region: CASSIDMEQPQHF. CDR3 bases: TGTGCCAGTAGTATAGATATGGAGCAGCCCCAGCATTTT.

This clonotype turned up a few times. The CDR3 sequence: CATSESGTSVQYF. The DNA for the CDR3 is TGTGCCACCAGTGAATCCGGGACTAGTGTCCAGTACTTC. The chain joins TRBV24-1 to TRBJ2-5; 8 bases fit TRBD2. The CDR3 spans 13 residues. Per germline, CDR1 KGHDR and CDR2 SFDVKD. Trimming removed 4 bases from V and 10 bases from J; junction bases left unmatched: 7.

This clonotype occurred a few times. The chain uses TRBV5-1 and TRBJ1-1; D is perhaps TRBD1 (6 bases). This CDR3 is built from 17 residues. Germline CDR1 and CDR2: SGHRS and YFSETQ. V was shortened by 0 bases and J by 4 bases, with 19 bases between the two germline ends. This chain's CDR3 is CASSLVVGPGASTEAFF. CDR3 sequence (DNA): TGCGCCAGCAGCTTGGTCGTGGGTCCAGGGGCGAGCACTGAAGCTTTCTTT.

This clonotype has only a few counts. The V gene is TRBV12-3 or TRBV12-4, the J gene TRBJ2-3; 10 nucleotides align to TRBD1. The CDR3 runs 18 residues. V was clipped by 4 bases and J by 0 bases; unmatched bases: 10. The CDR3 here is CASSYGTGVLSSTDTQYF. In DNA form, the CDR3 reads TGTGCCAGCAGTTACGGGACAGGGGTCCTCTCTAGCACAGATACGCAGTATTTT.

This clonotype has ten or more counts. The genes are TRBV30 and TRBJ2-2; D gene uncertain. CDR1 is GTSNPN and CDR2 is SVGIG in the germline V gene (reference sequence). The CDR3 extends over 13 amino acids. V dropped 5 bases and J dropped 6 bases, with 13 bases sitting between them. Here the CDR3 DNA reads TGTGCCTGGGGTTTCGGAGATCCCGGGGAGCTGTTTTTT. Amino acid sequence: CAWGFGDPGELFF.

This clonotype was recorded a few times. The chain couples TRBV20-1 to TRBJ2-1; D tentatively fits TRBD1 or TRBD2 (5 bases each). V shed 6 bases and J shed 0 bases, with 24 bases lying between them. This CDR3 contains 18 residues. CDR1 and CDR2 (germline): DFQATT, SNEGSKA (reference sequence). CDR3 in amino acids: CSATSGDRTDRSYNEQFF. The CDR3 DNA is TGCAGTGCGACGAGTGGGGACCGAACAGACCGCTCCTACAATGAGCAGTTCTTC.

This clonotype was counted ten times or more. The chain couples TRBV7-9 to TRBJ2-1; D is perhaps TRBD1 (6 bases). Trimming took 8 bases from V and 7 from J, leaving 18 bases between them. CDR1 is SEHNR and CDR2 is FQNEAQ in the germline V gene (reference sequence). This CDR3 has 14 amino acids. The CDR3 loop reads CASPKQGRVNEQFF. DNA for the CDR3: TGTGCCAGCCCCAAACAGGGAAGGGTGAATGAGCAGTTCTTC.

This rearrangement joins TRBV20-1 to TRBJ2-7, with D tentatively TRBD2 (6 bases). This CDR3 has 13 residues. CDR1 is DFQATT, CDR2 SNEGSKA, per germline (reference sequence). V gave up 6 bases and J gave up 2 bases, with 14 bases separating them. CDR3 DNA: TGCAGTGCCTTCGCGCCGGGGGCCTACGAGCAGTACTTC. Protein sequence: CSAFAPGAYEQYF.

This chain links TRBV20-1 with TRBJ2-2; no clear D. This CDR3 is 20 amino acids long. The germline V gene encodes CDR1 DFQATT and CDR2 SNEGSKA (reference sequence). V was cut by 1 base and J by 1 base, with 25 bases left in between. CDR3 sequence: CSARGVALKDNSRNTGELFF. DNA for the CDR3: TGCAGTGCTAGAGGTGTAGCCTTGAAAGATAACAGTAGGAACACCGGGGAGCTGTTTTTT.

The chain recombines TRBV28 with TRBJ2-7, with D possibly being TRBD2 (6 bases). Trimming cost V 6 bases and J 3 bases, with 9 bases left between them. From germline, CDR1 is MDHEN and CDR2 SYDVKM. This CDR3 is built from 12 residues. The CDR3 region has the DNA TGTGCCAGCAGGGGACTTTACTACGAGCAGTACTTC. It specifies CASRGLYYEQYF.

The sample holds many counts of this clonotype. This chain connects TRBV7-3 to TRBJ2-5; 9 nucleotides align to TRBD1. The CDR3 has 15 amino acids. The V gene end was trimmed by 2 bases and the J gene end by 4 bases; junction bases not matched to a gene: 5. The germline gives CDR1 SGHTA, CDR2 FQGTGA. CDR3 protein: CASSLGQGSGETQYF. In DNA form, the CDR3 reads TGTGCCAGCAGCTTAGGACAGGGGTCCGGAGAGACCCAGTACTTC.